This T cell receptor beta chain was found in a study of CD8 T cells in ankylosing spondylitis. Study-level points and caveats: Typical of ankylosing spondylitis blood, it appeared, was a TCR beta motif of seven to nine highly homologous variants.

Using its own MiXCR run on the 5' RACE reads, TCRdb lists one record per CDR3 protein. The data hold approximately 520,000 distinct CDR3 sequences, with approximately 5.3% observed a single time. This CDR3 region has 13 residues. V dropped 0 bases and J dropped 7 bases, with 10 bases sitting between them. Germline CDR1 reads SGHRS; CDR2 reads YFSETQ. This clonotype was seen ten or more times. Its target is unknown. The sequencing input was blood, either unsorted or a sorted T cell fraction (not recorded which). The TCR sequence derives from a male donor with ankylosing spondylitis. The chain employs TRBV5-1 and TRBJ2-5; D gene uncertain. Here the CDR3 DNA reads TGCGCCAGCAGCTTGGGATGGCGTCGGACCCAGTACTTC. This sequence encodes CASSLGWRRTQYF.